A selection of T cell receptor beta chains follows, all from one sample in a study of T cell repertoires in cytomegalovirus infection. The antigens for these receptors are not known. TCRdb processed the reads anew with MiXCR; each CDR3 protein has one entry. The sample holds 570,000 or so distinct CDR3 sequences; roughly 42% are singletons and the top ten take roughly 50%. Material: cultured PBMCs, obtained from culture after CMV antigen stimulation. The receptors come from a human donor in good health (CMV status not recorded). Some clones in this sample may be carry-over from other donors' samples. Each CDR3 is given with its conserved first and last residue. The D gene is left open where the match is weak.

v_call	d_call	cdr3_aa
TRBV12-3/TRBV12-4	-	CASREGRDVFTF
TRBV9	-	CASSVGPFAGKITDTQYF
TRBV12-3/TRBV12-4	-	CASRRGSTDTQYF
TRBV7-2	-	CASSLSPWEPQHF
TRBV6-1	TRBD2	CASSQELAEGEPQYF
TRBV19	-	CASSSPLLRGTPYEQYF
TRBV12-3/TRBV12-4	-	CASSLGWQGRTGELFF
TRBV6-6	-	CASGPAGNNSPLHF
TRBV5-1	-	CASSLGDGVYEQYF
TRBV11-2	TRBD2	CASSVKLAGVAGELFF
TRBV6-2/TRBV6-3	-	CASSYGWEPPGELFF
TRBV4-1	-	CASSQPGLLETQYF
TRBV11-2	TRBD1	CASSPGTGGPRSYNEQFF
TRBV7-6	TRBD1	CASSITGADEQFF
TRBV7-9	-	CASSLEVSGIRLPPNLVNYGYTF
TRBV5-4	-	CASSSGPGNTIYF
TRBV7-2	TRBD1	CASSVGQGALEKLFF
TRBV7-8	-	CASSSDRLPALSPLHF
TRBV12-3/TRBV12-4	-	CASSLARTASTDTQYF
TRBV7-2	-	CASSLTSLTTDTQYF
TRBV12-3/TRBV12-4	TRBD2	CASSRLAGNSRGDTQYF
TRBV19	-	CASKWTGQNNEQFF
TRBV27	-	CASSLGSENEQFF
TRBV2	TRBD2	CASSGGGNIYNEQFF
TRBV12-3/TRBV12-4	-	CASSLLHEQYF
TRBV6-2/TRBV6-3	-	CASRSNVRILF
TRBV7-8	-	CASSPRWASVKETQYF
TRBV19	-	CASSIPNSVAGELFF
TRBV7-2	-	CASSLPANYGYTF
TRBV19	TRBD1	CASSHRQGRAEAFF
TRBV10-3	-	CAIGRGPGLVSTDTQYF
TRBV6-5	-	CASSWLSRGTEAFF
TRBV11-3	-	CASSFAQGGTQYF
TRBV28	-	CASCWQISNQPQHF
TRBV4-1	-	CASSPRHEGELFF
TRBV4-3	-	CASSQKAGEAYEQYF
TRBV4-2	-	CASSQDLHRERLGYTF